These 21 T cell receptor beta chains came from one sample sequenced in a study of shared clonotypes between healthy human individuals. CD45RO-negative, CCR7-selected cells formed the naive CD8 fraction, which excluded terminally differentiated effector memory CD45RA+ cells. Here immunoSEQ multiplex PCR was the method, and the copy in TCRdb shows in-frame clones only, minus some. The sample carries more than 2 million clones, just under 95% recorded once. The sample comprised naive CD8+ T cells sorted from blood. The receptors here all came from a man younger than 30 in good health.

V is TRBV5-1 and J is TRBJ1-2, with D unresolved. The CDR3 is 13 amino acids. Germline V lookup: CDR1 SGHRS, CDR2 YFSETQ. With 0 bases removed from V and 8 bases from J, the gap between germline ends came to 11 bases. In DNA form, the CDR3 reads TGCGCCAGCAGCTTGGAACCCCTGGTGGGCTACACCTTC. Translated: CASSLEPLVGYTF.

The chain recombines TRBV10-3 with TRBJ2-7, with TRBD1 identical over 8 bases. CDR3 length equals 15 residues. The germline gives CDR1 ENHRY, CDR2 SYGVKD. V lost 2 bases, J lost 4 bases, and 7 bases stayed unmatched. The CDR3, as DNA: TGTGCCATCAGTGAGATGACGGGACAGGTATACGAGCAGTACTTC. Amino acids: CAISEMTGQVYEQYF.

This clone was seen a single time. This chain connects TRBV7-8 to TRBJ1-4; D is unresolved. Trimming took 5 bases from V and 15 from J, leaving 16 bases between them. Germline lookup yields CDR1 SGHVS and CDR2 FQNEAQ. The CDR3 consists of 12 residues. The CDR3 DNA sequence: TGTGCCAGCAGCCTCGGCATGGACGAAGTGTTTTTT. It codes for CASSLGMDEVFF. Full variable domain (rest looked up from reference TRBV7-8 and TRBJ1-4): GAGVSQSPRYKVAKRGQDVALRCDPISGHVSLFWYQQALGQGPEFLTYFQNEAQLDKSGLPSDRFFAERPEGSVSTLKIQRTQQEDSAVYLCASSLGMDEVFFGSGTQLSVL.

This chain uses TRBV6-5 with TRBJ2-5; D remains unclear. The V gene lost 6 bases and the J gene lost 6 bases, with 8 bases spanning the gap. Germline CDR1 is MNHEY and CDR2 is SVGAGI. CDR3 length equals 11 residues. The DNA for the CDR3 is TGTGCCAGCAGAACCACTAAGACCCAGTACTTC. Residues: CASRTTKTQYF.

V is TRBV6-5 and J is TRBJ2-3; D call uncertain. Trimming took 6 bases from V and 0 from J, leaving 10 bases between them. The CDR3 has 14 amino acids. The germline CDR1 and CDR2 sequences are MNHEY and SVGAGI. CDR3 DNA sequence: TGTGCCAGCAGGGCGATGCCTAGCACAGATACGCAGTATTTT. Translating gives CASRAMPSTDTQYF.

The chain carries TRBV5-1 and TRBJ1-1; unclear D gene. The V end was cut by 2 bases, the J end by 0 bases, with 11 bases between. The CDR3 runs 15 residues. The germline gives CDR1 SGHRS, CDR2 YFSETQ. DNA for the CDR3: TGCGCCAGCAGCTTTTCAGGTGTCATGAACACTGAAGCTTTCTTT. It is translated as CASSFSGVMNTEAFF.

The rearrangement uses TRBV30 and TRBJ1-5; D is ambiguous. The CDR3 sequence is 12 residues long. V shed 3 bases and J shed 5 bases, with 8 bases lying between them. CDR1 and CDR2 (germline): GTSNPN, SVGIG (reference sequence). CDR3 region: CAWSALDQPQHF. In nucleotides, the CDR3 is TGTGCCTGGAGCGCCTTGGATCAGCCCCAGCATTTT.

This chain connects TRBV7-8 to TRBJ2-4; the D gene is possibly TRBD1 (6 bases). The V end lost 1 base, the J end lost 6 bases, and 10 bases lay between the germline ends. Looked up from germline, CDR1 is SGHVS and CDR2 is FQNEAQ. CDR3 length: 14 amino acids. CDR3 in DNA: TGTGCCAGCAGCTTAGTTACAGGGACAAACATTCAGTACTTC. It translates to CASSLVTGTNIQYF. Full variable domain (outside the CDR3, taken from reference TRBV7-8 and TRBJ2-4): GAGVSQSPRYKVAKRGQDVALRCDPISGHVSLFWYQQALGQGPEFLTYFQNEAQLDKSGLPSDRFFAERPEGSVSTLKIQRTQQEDSAVYLCASSLVTGTNIQYFGAGTRLSVL.

Only one count was recorded for this clone. V and J are TRBV6-6 and TRBJ2-1; D unresolved. The CDR3 length is 13 residues. In germline, CDR1 is MNHNY, CDR2 SVGAGI (reference sequence). V lost 5 bases and J 4 bases, leaving 9 bases between the germline ends. The CDR3 DNA reads as TGTGCCAGCAGTCTATCCGGATACAATGAGCAGTTCTTC. It yields the protein CASSLSGYNEQFF.

The J gene is TRBJ2-7, the V gene TRBV2; D perhaps matches TRBD1 (6 bases). This CDR3 comprises 15 residues. Germline V lookup: CDR1 SNHLY, CDR2 FYNNEI. V dropped 2 bases and J dropped 0 bases, with 11 bases sitting between them. The CDR3 sequence: CASSESSGASYEQYF. In DNA, the CDR3 is TGTGCCAGCAGTGAATCGTCAGGGGCCTCCTACGAGCAGTACTTC.

The chain recombines TRBV27 with TRBJ1-1, with unresolved D. V gave up 7 bases and J gave up 0 bases, with 15 bases separating them. Germline-derived CDR1 and CDR2 are MNHEY and SMNVEV (reference sequence). The CDR3 is 15 amino acids. The CDR3 DNA follows: TGTGCCAGCAACTTTCAACACGACATGAACACTGAAGCTTTCTTT. Translating it yields CASNFQHDMNTEAFF.

The rearrangement joins TRBV4-1 to TRBJ2-1; 9 nucleotides align to TRBD2. Trimming cost V 4 bases and J 5 bases; bases outside gene matches: 6. Germline V lookup: CDR1 MGHRA, CDR2 YSYEKL. The CDR3 is 15 residues long. This chain's CDR3 is CASSPSGGLDNEQFF. The CDR3 coding sequence is TGCGCCAGCAGCCCCAGCGGGGGGCTCGACAATGAGCAGTTCTTC.

This clone showed up just once. V and J are TRBV9 and TRBJ1-2; TRBD1 might be the D (6 bases). CDR1 and CDR2 from the germline V gene are SGDLS and YYNGEE. Between the trimmed V and J ends, which lost 0 bases and 10 bases, there was a span of 19 bases. This CDR3 is built from 15 residues. CDR3 coding DNA: TGTGCCAGCAGCGTAGCAGGACAGACTTCTTATCCCTACACCTTC. The encoded protein is CASSVAGQTSYPYTF. The whole variable domain, remainder taken from reference TRBV9 and TRBJ1-2, is DSGVTQTPKHLITATGQRVTLRCSPRSGDLSVYWYQQSLDQGLQFLIQYYNGEERAKGNILERFSAQQFPDLHSELNLSSLELGDSALYFCASSVAGQTSYPYTFGSGTRLTVV.

The genes are TRBV7-2 and TRBJ2-1; the D is unclear. CDR3 length: 13 amino acids. Per the germline V gene, CDR1 is SGHTA and CDR2 is FQGNSA. V was cut by 1 base and J by 3 bases, with 4 bases left in between. The CDR3 coding sequence is TGTGCCAGCAGCTTAGATGACTACAATGAGCAGTTCTTC. Its protein product is CASSLDDYNEQFF.

The J gene is TRBJ1-4, the V gene TRBV7-9; D is unresolved. V was shortened by 5 bases and J by 6 bases, with 16 bases between the two germline ends. CDR1 and CDR2 (germline): SEHNR, FQNEAQ (reference sequence). CDR3 length: 15 residues. CDR3 DNA sequence: TGTGCCAGCAGCCCCAGTGGGGAGAGTTATGAAAAACTGTTTTTT. Translated: CASSPSGESYEKLFF.

The chain recombines TRBV6-5 with TRBJ2-2; maybe TRBD1 (5 bases). The V end was cut by 4 bases, the J end by 2 bases, with 11 bases between. Per the germline V gene, CDR1 is MNHEY and CDR2 is SVGAGI. The CDR3 length is 15 residues. Here the CDR3 reads CASSSSTANTGELFF. In DNA, the CDR3 is TGTGCCAGCAGTTCCTCGACAGCTAACACCGGGGAGCTGTTTTTT.

The gene calls are TRBV7-9 and TRBJ2-7, with D possibly TRBD1 on 6 matching bases. The CDR3 is 16 residues long. In germline, CDR1 is SEHNR, CDR2 FQNEAQ (reference sequence). V lost 5 bases and J 4 bases, leaving 21 bases between the germline ends. CDR3: CASSPLSGTTPYEQYF. The CDR3 coding sequence is TGTGCCAGCAGCCCCCTATCCGGGACAACCCCATACGAGCAGTACTTC.

The chain is built from TRBV30 and TRBJ2-2, with a tentative D call TRBD1 (6 bases). Deletions cut 4 bases from V and 7 bases from J, with 13 bases between. Germline V gene lookup returns CDR1 GTSNPN and CDR2 SVGIG (reference sequence). The length of the CDR3 is 13 residues. The CDR3 loop is CAWTHRADGELFF. The CDR3 DNA sequence: TGTGCCTGGACCCACAGGGCGGACGGGGAGCTGTTTTTT.

The chain uses TRBV27 and TRBJ2-1; D call uncertain. The germline V gene has CDR1 MNHEY and CDR2 SMNVEV (reference sequence). Trimming stripped 2 bases from V and 3 bases from J, with 11 bases between. The length of the CDR3 is 15 residues. For the CDR3, the DNA is TGTGCCAGCAGTTTAGGAACGACTGGCTACAATGAGCAGTTCTTC. Encoded protein: CASSLGTTGYNEQFF.

The chain is built from TRBV5-1 and TRBJ2-3; D ambiguous. Germline CDR1 SGHRS, CDR2 YFSETQ. This CDR3 is built from 15 residues. The V gene lost 7 bases and the J gene lost 0 bases, with 15 bases spanning the gap. CDR3 loop: CASAAYSASTDTQYF. The CDR3 DNA reads as TGCGCCAGCGCTGCTTACAGCGCTAGCACAGATACGCAGTATTTT.

The chain couples TRBV7-9 to TRBJ2-5; no definite D call. The length of the CDR3 is 14 residues. Trimming removed 7 bases from V and 4 bases from J, with 16 bases in between. Germline V gene lookup returns CDR1 SEHNR and CDR2 FQNEAQ (reference sequence). The CDR3 DNA reads as TGTGCCAGCACCACCGGACCGGGCGGAGAGACCCAGTACTTC. Amino acids: CASTTGPGGETQYF.